This entry lists 15 T cell receptor beta chains sequenced from one sample in a study of T cell responses to AZD1222 COVID-19 vaccine. The method was immunoSEQ multiplex PCR; TCRdb's version includes in-frame clones alone and lacks a portion of them. The sample lists about 140,000 clones; over 85% were seen once. Sequencing was performed on peripheral blood, taken on day 0 of AZD1222 vaccination. Every receptor here comes from an adult in good health.

This clone was seen only once. The chain employs TRBV7-8 and TRBJ1-5, with D unresolved. The CDR3 covers 16 residues. Germline V gene data show CDR1 as SGHVS and CDR2 as FQNEAQ. V was pared by 0 bases and J by 9 bases, with 18 bases between. The CDR3 DNA reads TGTGCCAGCAGCTTAGCAGAGTCAGGTACTGGTGTGCCCCAGCATTTT. This gives the protein CASSLAESGTGVPQHF.

The CDR3 spells CASSLEQGHQPQHF. In DNA form, the CDR3 reads TGTGCCAGCAGCTTAGAGCAGGGACATCAGCCCCAGCATTTT. V gene TRBV7-2 combines with J gene TRBJ1-5; tentatively, D is TRBD1 (5 bases). The CDR3 is made up of 14 amino acids. V lost 1 base and J lost 5, with 9 bases in between. Germline V lookup: CDR1 SGHTA, CDR2 FQGNSA. The whole variable domain, remainder taken from reference TRBV7-2 and TRBJ1-5, is GAGVSQSPSNKVTEKGKDVELRCDPISGHTALYWYRQSLGQGLEFLIYFQGNSAPDKSGLPSDRFSAERTGGSVSTLTIQRTQQEDSAVYLCASSLEQGHQPQHFGDGTRLSIL.

The chain combines TRBV9 with TRBJ2-7; 10 positions agree with TRBD2. After removal of 1 base from V and 5 bases from J, the junction contained 6 bases not matched to a gene. This CDR3 spans 15 amino acids. Looked up from germline, CDR1 is SGDLS and CDR2 is YYNGEE. The CDR3 region is CASSVSGGAGDEQYF. The CDR3 region has the DNA TGTGCCAGCAGCGTAAGCGGGGGGGCCGGCGACGAGCAGTACTTC.

In this sample, this clone turned up once. The CDR3 bases are TGTGCCAGCAGCGTAGGACATTCGAACACTGAAGCTTTCTTT. This encodes CASSVGHSNTEAFF. The chain combines TRBV6-5 with TRBJ1-1; D might be TRBD1 (5 bases). CDR1 and CDR2 from the germline V gene are MNHEY and SVGAGI. CDR3 length: 14 residues. The V end was cut by 6 bases, the J end by 1 base, with 12 bases between.

The gene calls are TRBV5-1 and TRBJ2-7; no clear D. The CDR3 sequence is 14 residues long. V lost 0 bases and J 2 bases, leaving 9 bases between the germline ends. Per germline, CDR1 SGHRS and CDR2 YFSETQ. The CDR3 sequence: CASSLASLAYEQYF. Here the CDR3 DNA reads TGCGCCAGCAGCTTGGCCAGTCTCGCCTACGAGCAGTACTTC.

This clone was seen just once. V usage is TRBV5-1 and J usage is TRBJ2-2, with 12 bases fitting TRBD2. This CDR3 has 18 amino acids. Germline V gives CDR1 SGHRS, CDR2 YFSETQ. After removal of 2 bases from V and 4 bases from J, the junction contained 9 bases not matched to a gene. The CDR3 region has the DNA TGCGCCAGCAGCTTTACCCGGACTAGCGGGGTTAGCACCGGGGAGCTGTTTTTT. Its translation is CASSFTRTSGVSTGELFF.

As regards this clone: The same CDR3 is also encoded by other DNA sequences in this sample. The chain has TRBV6-2 or TRBV6-3 and TRBJ1-1; TRBD1 matches 7 bases. Germline lookup yields CDR1 MNHEY and CDR2 SVGEGT. The CDR3 is 14 amino acids. Unmatched junction bases numbered 1, after V lost 2 bases and J lost 1 base. The chain's CDR3 is CASSYAGGNTEAFF. CDR3 DNA sequence: TGTGCCAGCAGTTACGCAGGGGGGAACACTGAAGCTTTCTTT.

The chain is built from TRBV28 and TRBJ1-2; no firm D call. The V end lost 5 bases, the J end lost 8 bases, and 18 bases lay between the germline ends. Germline-derived CDR1 and CDR2 are MDHEN and SYDVKM. The CDR3 sequence is 14 residues long. The CDR3 region is CASSAPLGFRGYTF. In DNA, the CDR3 is TGTGCCAGCAGTGCCCCCCTTGGGTTTAGGGGCTACACCTTC.

The gene calls are TRBV29-1 and TRBJ2-5; D is possibly TRBD1 or TRBD2 (5 bases each). V lost 8 bases to trimming and J lost 4 bases, with 8 bases between them. The V gene's germline CDR1 is SQVTM and CDR2 ANQGSEA. The CDR3 has 10 residues. CDR3 coding DNA: TGCAGCTCTGGGGGAGAGACCCAGTACTTC. Amino acids: CSSGGETQYF.

The chain is built from TRBV7-7 and TRBJ2-7, with a weak D call TRBD1 (7 bases). V lost 5 bases to trimming and J lost 4 bases, with 18 bases between them. In germline, CDR1 is SSHAT, CDR2 FNYEAQ (reference sequence). The CDR3 runs to 15 residues. The CDR3 bases are TGTGCCAGCAGCCGAGGCGCGGGGACAGAGTACGAGCAGTACTTC. It yields the protein CASSRGAGTEYEQYF.

CDR3 DNA sequence: TGTGCCAGCAGTGATTTCGGTCGGGACACAGATACGCAGTATTTT. This codes for CASSDFGRDTDTQYF. The genes are TRBV6-1 and TRBJ2-3; D possibly corresponds to TRBD2 (5 bases). The CDR3 is 15 residues long. CDR1 is MNHNS, CDR2 SASEGT, per germline. Between the trimmed V and J ends, which lost 3 bases and 2 bases, there was a span of 12 bases.

V and J are TRBV2 and TRBJ1-2, with D maybe TRBD1 (6 bases). The CDR3 runs 16 residues. The V and J ends lost 4 bases and 2 bases respectively, with 17 bases between them. Germline V CDR1 and CDR2: SNHLY, FYNNEI. For the CDR3, the DNA is TGTGCCAGCAGTGCCGGGGGCCAAGGCTTAAACTATGGCTACACCTTC. It codes for CASSAGGQGLNYGYTF.

This clone has a single count. The chain has TRBV5-4 and TRBJ1-2; 7 bases fit TRBD1. This CDR3 region has 14 residues. Germline V lookup: CDR1 SGHNT, CDR2 YYREEE (reference sequence). V gave up 4 bases and J gave up 2 bases; unmatched junction bases: 5. In DNA form, the CDR3 reads TGTGCCAGCAGCCCCCGGGACAGCAACTATGGCTACACCTTC. Translation gives CASSPRDSNYGYTF.

This CDR3 reads CASSDGTGNQPQHF. In DNA, the CDR3 is TGTGCCAGCAGCGACGGGACAGGCAATCAGCCCCAGCATTTT. The rearrangement uses TRBV9 and TRBJ1-5, with 7 bases lining up with TRBD1. Looked up from germline, CDR1 is SGDLS and CDR2 is YYNGEE. The CDR3 extends over 14 amino acids. V lost 3 bases and J lost 2; bases outside the gene matches: 2.

The rearrangement joins TRBV27 to TRBJ1-1; weak D call: TRBD1 (6 bases). The CDR3 runs 15 residues. Between the trimmed V and J ends, which lost 5 bases and 4 bases, there was a span of 17 bases. The germline V gene has CDR1 MNHEY and CDR2 SMNVEV (reference sequence). The CDR3 nucleotides read TGTGCCAGCAGTAGAGACAGGCTCAGGGCCACTGAAGCTTTCTTT. Residues: CASSRDRLRATEAFF.